These 4 T cell receptor beta chains originate from one sample sequenced in a study of Tregs in tolerant kidney transplant recipients. The assay was immunoSEQ multiplex PCR, and TCRdb's table has in-frame clones only and misses some. This sample's table has tens of thousands of clones. Sequencing was performed on CD4+ T cells from blood, taken before the transplant. These receptors came from a human donor who received a combined kidney and bone marrow transplant.

Details on this clone: The read terminates 3 residues ahead of where the CDR3 ends, so the germline J gene completes it. The V and J genes are TRBV7-6 and TRBJ2-7; the D gene is possibly TRBD2 (6 bases). The V end was cut by 5 bases, the J end by 5 bases, with 16 bases between. CDR3 length equals 14 residues. Germline CDR1 is SGHVS and CDR2 is FNYEAQ. The DNA read from the CDR3 is TGTGCCAGCAGCATAAGCGGGCCGGGGGACGAG. It translates to CASSISGPGDE. The whole CDR3 sequence is CASSISGPGDEQYF.

Incomplete CDR3 DNA: TGTGCCAGTAGTGCAACAGGGGGCGATGGTGGC. As protein: CASSATGGDGG. The entire CDR3 protein reads CASSATGGDGGYTF. The chain links TRBV19 to TRBJ1-2, with 9 bases matching TRBD1. Sequencing ends 3 residues short of the CDR3 end; the germline J gene provides the rest. Per germline, CDR1 LNHDA and CDR2 SQIVND (reference sequence). The CDR3 is made up of 14 amino acids. Germline trimming cut 5 bases from V and 7 bases from J; bases unmatched to any gene: 8.

As for this clone: The DNA ends 3 residues before the CDR3 does, and the rest of the CDR3 is filled in from the germline J gene. V usage is TRBV7-2 and J usage is TRBJ1-3; 8 bases map to TRBD1. Germline V gene data show CDR1 as SGHTA and CDR2 as FQGNSA. Germline trimming cut 4 bases from V and 7 bases from J; bases unmatched to any gene: 9. The length of the CDR3 is 15 residues. The DNA read from the CDR3 is TGTGCCAGCAGCTCTACGGGACAGGTCGGGAACACC. Translated: CASSSTGQVGNT. The whole CDR3 protein reads CASSSTGQVGNTIYF.

A note on this clone: The read ends 3 residues shy of where the CDR3 ends; the end is completed using the germline J gene. V and J are TRBV5-1 and TRBJ2-5, with a weak D call TRBD1 (5 bases). This CDR3 comprises 15 residues. In germline, CDR1 is SGHRS, CDR2 YFSETQ. V shed 0 bases and J shed 3 bases, with 12 bases lying between them. The CDR3 bases that were read are TGCGCCAGCAGCTTGGGTAGGGGCAGAGAAGAGACC. Translated, it gives CASSLGRGREET. The full-length CDR3 reads as CASSLGRGREETQYF.